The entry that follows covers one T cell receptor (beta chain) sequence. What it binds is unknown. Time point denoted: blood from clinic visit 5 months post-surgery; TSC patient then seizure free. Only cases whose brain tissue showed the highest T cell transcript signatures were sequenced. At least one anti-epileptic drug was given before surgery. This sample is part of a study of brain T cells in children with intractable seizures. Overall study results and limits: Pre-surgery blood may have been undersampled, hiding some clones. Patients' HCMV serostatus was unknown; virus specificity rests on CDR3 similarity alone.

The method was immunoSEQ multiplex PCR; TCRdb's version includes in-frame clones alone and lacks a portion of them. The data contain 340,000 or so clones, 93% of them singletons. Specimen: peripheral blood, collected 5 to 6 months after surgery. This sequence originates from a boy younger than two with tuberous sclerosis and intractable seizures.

This chain's CDR3 is CASSLALGSTNEKLFF. In DNA form, the CDR3 reads TGTGCCAGCAGCTTAGCGCTCGGGTCAACTAATGAAAAACTGTTTTTT. The V call is TRBV7-9, the J call TRBJ1-4; no firm D call. Germline CDR1 SEHNR, CDR2 FQNEAQ (reference sequence). V lost 0 bases to trimming and J lost 0 bases, with 8 bases between them. This CDR3 has 16 residues.